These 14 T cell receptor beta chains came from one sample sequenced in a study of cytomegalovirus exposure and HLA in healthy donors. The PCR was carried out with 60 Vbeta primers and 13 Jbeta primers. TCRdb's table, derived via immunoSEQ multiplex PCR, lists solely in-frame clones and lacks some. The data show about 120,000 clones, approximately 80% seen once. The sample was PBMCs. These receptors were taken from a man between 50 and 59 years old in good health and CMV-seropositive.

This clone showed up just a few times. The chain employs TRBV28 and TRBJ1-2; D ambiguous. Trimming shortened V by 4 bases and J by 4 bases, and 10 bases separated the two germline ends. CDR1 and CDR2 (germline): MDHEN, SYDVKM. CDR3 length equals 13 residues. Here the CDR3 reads CASSSGKGYGYTF. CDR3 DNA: TGTGCCAGCAGTTCCGGGAAGGGCTATGGCTACACCTTC.

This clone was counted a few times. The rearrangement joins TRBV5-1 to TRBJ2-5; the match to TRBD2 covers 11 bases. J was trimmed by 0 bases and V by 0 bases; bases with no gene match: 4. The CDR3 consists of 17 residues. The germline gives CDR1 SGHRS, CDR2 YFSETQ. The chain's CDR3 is CASSLGLAGLYQETQYF. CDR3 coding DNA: TGCGCCAGCAGCTTGGGACTAGCGGGGTTGTACCAAGAGACCCAGTACTTC.

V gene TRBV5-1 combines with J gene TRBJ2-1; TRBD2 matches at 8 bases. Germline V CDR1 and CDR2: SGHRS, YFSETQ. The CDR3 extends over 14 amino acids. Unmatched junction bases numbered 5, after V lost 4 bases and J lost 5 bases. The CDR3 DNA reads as TGCGCCAGCAGCCCGGGGGGGGGTAACAATGAGCAGTTCTTC. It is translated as CASSPGGGNNEQFF. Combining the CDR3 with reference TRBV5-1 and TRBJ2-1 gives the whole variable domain KAGVTQTPRYLIKTRGQQVTLSCSPISGHRSVSWYQQTPGQGLQFLFEYFSETQRNKGNFPGRFSGRQFSNSRSEMNVSTLELGDSALYLCASSPGGGNNEQFFGPGTRLTVL.

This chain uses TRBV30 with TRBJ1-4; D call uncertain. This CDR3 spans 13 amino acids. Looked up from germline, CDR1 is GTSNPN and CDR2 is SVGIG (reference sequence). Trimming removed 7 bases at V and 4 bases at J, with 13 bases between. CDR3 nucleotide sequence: TGTGCCTCCACGGAGGGTGGTAATGAAAAACTGTTTTTT. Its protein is CASTEGGNEKLFF.

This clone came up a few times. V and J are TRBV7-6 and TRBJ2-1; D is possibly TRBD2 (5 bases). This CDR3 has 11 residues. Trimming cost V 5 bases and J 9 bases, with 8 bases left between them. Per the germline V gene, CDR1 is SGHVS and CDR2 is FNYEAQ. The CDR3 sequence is CASSPGGEQFF. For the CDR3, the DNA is TGTGCCAGCAGCCCAGGAGGTGAGCAGTTCTTC.

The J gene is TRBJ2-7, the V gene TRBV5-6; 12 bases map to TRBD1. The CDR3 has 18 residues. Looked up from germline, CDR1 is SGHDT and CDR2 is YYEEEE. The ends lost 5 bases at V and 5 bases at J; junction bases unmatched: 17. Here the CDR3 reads CASSKRPRGTGGADEQYF. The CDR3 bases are TGTGCCAGCAGTAAGAGGCCTCGAGGGACAGGGGGCGCGGACGAGCAGTACTTC.

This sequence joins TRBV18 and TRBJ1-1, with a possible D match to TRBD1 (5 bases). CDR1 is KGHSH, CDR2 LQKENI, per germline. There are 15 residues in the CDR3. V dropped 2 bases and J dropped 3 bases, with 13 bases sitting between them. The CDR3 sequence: CASSPSSRGDTEAFF. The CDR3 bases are TGTGCCAGCTCACCATCATCTCGGGGGGACACTGAAGCTTTCTTT.

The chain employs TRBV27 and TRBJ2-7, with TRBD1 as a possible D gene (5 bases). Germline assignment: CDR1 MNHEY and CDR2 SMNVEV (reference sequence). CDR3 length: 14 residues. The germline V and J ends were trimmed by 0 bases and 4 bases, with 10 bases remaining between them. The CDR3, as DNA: TGTGCCAGCAGTTTATCTCCAGGGCGGTACGAGCAGTACTTC. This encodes CASSLSPGRYEQYF.

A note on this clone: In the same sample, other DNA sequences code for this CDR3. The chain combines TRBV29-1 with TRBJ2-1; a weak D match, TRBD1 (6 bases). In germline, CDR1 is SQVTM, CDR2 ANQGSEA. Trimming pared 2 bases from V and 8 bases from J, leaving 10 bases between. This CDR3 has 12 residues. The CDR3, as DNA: TGCAGCGTTGAACAACAGGGCGATGAGCAGTTCTTC. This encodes CSVEQQGDEQFF.

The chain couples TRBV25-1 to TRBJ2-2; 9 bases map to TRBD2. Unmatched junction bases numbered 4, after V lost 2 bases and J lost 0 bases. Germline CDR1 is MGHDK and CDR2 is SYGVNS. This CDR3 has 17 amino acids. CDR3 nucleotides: TGTGCCAGCAGTGAACCCCTAGCGGGGCCGAACACCGGGGAGCTGTTTTTT. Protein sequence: CASSEPLAGPNTGELFF. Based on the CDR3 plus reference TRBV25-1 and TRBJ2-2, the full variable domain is EADIYQTPRYLVIGTGKKITLECSQTMGHDKMYWYQQDPGMELHLIHYSYGVNSTEKGDLSSESTVSRIRTEHFPLTLESARPSHTSQYLCASSEPLAGPNTGELFFGEGSRLTVL.

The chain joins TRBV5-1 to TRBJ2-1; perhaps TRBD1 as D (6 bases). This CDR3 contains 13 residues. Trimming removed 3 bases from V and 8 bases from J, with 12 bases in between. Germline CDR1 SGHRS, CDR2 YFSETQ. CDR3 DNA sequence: TGCGCCAGCAGCTCAATTCAGGGGTATGAGCAGTTCTTC. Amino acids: CASSSIQGYEQFF.

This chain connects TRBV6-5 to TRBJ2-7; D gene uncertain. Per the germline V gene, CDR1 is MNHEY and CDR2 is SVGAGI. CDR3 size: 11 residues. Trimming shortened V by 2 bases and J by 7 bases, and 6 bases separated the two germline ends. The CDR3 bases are TGTGCCAGCAGTTACCAGGCAGAGCAGTACTTC. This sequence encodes CASSYQAEQYF.

The CDR3 DNA sequence: TGTGCCAGCAGCTTCCGGAGAATGAACACTGAAGCTTTCTTT. This codes for CASSFRRMNTEAFF. The V call is TRBV7-8, the J call TRBJ1-1; D is uncertain. Between the trimmed V and J ends, which lost 3 bases and 0 bases, there was a span of 8 bases. The CDR3 sequence is 14 residues long. CDR1 and CDR2 from the germline V gene are SGHVS and FQNEAQ.

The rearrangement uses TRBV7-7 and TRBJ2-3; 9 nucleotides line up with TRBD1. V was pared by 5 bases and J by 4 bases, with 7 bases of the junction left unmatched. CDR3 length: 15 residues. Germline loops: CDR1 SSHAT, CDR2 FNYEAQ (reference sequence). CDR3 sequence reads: CASSPTDRGSDTQYF. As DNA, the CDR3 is TGTGCCAGCAGCCCAACGGACAGGGGATCAGATACGCAGTATTTT.